The rows below give T cell receptor beta chains drawn from one sample of a study of chemoradiotherapy in HPV16-positive cancers. Profiling relied on immunoSEQ multiplex PCR, and the TCRdb table lists in-frame clones only, not all of them. The sample has approximately 9,700 clones, 80% seen once. The specimen comprised tumor tissue, sampled from a patient who underwent chemoradiotherapy. The source of these receptors is a human donor with HPV-associated anogenital cancer. Each CDR3 is given with its conserved first and last residue. A D gene is named only where the DNA matches it firmly. Clone size is given for some rows only: seen once, a few or many times, or a class if the clone is expanded.

-	TRBV6-5	-	TRBJ2-2	CASFRGGQRTGELFF	TGTGCCAGCTTCAGGGGGGGCCAACGCACCGGGGAGCTGTTTTTT
-	TRBV29-1	-	TRBJ1-1	CSVGFASNTEAFF	TGCAGCGTTGGATTCGCAAGTAACACTGAAGCTTTCTTT
-	TRBV2	TRBD1	TRBJ1-2	CASSGKGGAYGYTF	TGTGCCAGCAGTGGTAAAGGGGGCGCCTATGGCTACACCTTC
-	TRBV10-3	-	TRBJ2-1	CAISAGMGEEFF	TGTGCCATCAGTGCCGGGATGGGCGAGGAGTTCTTC
-	TRBV7-6	-	TRBJ2-3	CASSLAFPDTQYF	TGTGCCAGCAGCTTAGCGTTCCCAGATACGCAGTATTTT
-	TRBV29-1	-	TRBJ1-1	CSVVRVNTEAFF	TGCAGCGTTGTCCGCGTGAACACTGAAGCTTTCTTT
-	TRBV28	TRBD2	TRBJ2-7	CASSWTSGVFYEQYF	TGTGCCAGCAGCTGGACTAGCGGGGTTTTCTACGAGCAGTACTTC
-	TRBV28	TRBD1	TRBJ1-1	CASSLRRGPTRTEAFF	TGTGCCAGCAGTTTAAGGAGGGGGCCGACCCGGACTGAAGCTTTCTTT
-	TRBV28	TRBD2	TRBJ2-1	CASGLGGVSSYNEQFF	TGTGCCAGCGGCTTGGGGGGGGTGAGCTCCTACAATGAGCAGTTCTTC
few	TRBV7-6	-	TRBJ1-5	CASSLGPNQPQHF	TGTGCCAGCAGCTTAGGACCCAATCAGCCCCAGCATTTT
-	TRBV6-5	-	TRBJ1-1	CASSYRPLGVAEAFF	TGTGCCAGCAGTTACCGCCCTCTTGGGGTTGCTGAAGCTTTCTTT
-	TRBV10-2	-	TRBJ2-5	CASSNQETQYF	TGCGCCAGCAGTAACCAAGAGACCCAGTACTTC
-	TRBV5-1	TRBD2	TRBJ2-2	CASSLAAGDTGELFF	TGCGCCAGCAGCTTGGCGGCGGGGGACACCGGGGAGCTGTTTTTT
-	TRBV4-1	-	TRBJ1-5	CASSQGGGSNQPQHF	TGCGCCAGCAGCCAGGGGGGGGGTAGCAATCAGCCCCAGCATTTT
-	TRBV9	-	TRBJ2-7	CASARLGFEQYF	TGTGCCAGCGCTCGACTAGGGTTCGAGCAGTACTTC
-	TRBV14	-	TRBJ2-7	CASSPKQVPYEQYF	TGTGCCAGCAGCCCCAAACAGGTCCCCTACGAGCAGTACTTC
-	TRBV5-6	-	TRBJ2-7	CASSLGRGRGYEQYF	TGTGCCAGCAGCTTGGGTCGGGGGCGCGGCTACGAGCAGTACTTC
few	TRBV2	TRBD1	TRBJ1-4	CASRRDRGAFGEKLFF	TGTGCCAGCAGGAGGGACAGGGGGGCGTTCGGGGAAAAACTGTTTTTT
-	TRBV5-6	-	TRBJ2-7	CASSLLESEQYF	TGTGCCAGCAGCTTGCTAGAATCCGAGCAGTACTTC
-	TRBV7-9	-	TRBJ2-3	CATSTDTQYF	TGTGCCACGAGTACAGATACGCAGTATTTT
-	TRBV7-7	-	TRBJ2-2	CASSLGTPTGELFF	TGTGCTAGCAGCTTAGGGACACCAACCGGGGAGCTGTTTTTT
-	TRBV20-1	-	TRBJ2-1	CSVNGHEQFF	TGCAGTGTAAATGGCCATGAGCAGTTCTTC
-	TRBV7-6	-	TRBJ1-4	CASSLNRVPNEKLFF	TGTGCCAGCAGCTTAAACCGAGTCCCTAATGAAAAACTGTTTTTT
-	TRBV5-4	-	TRBJ2-2	CASSLKGTGGTGELFF	TGTGCCAGCAGCTTGAAAGGGACCGGGGGTACCGGGGAGCTGTTTTTT
-	TRBV5-6	-	TRBJ2-5	CASSPPVAAQETQYF	TGTGCCAGCAGCCCCCCGGTGGCAGCCCAAGAGACCCAGTACTTC
few	TRBV5-1	-	TRBJ2-1	CASRYGGPNEQFF	TGCGCCAGCAGATACGGGGGCCCGAATGAGCAGTTCTTC
few	TRBV28	-	TRBJ2-5	CASSLLGGQYQETQYF	TGTGCCAGCAGTCTTCTCGGGGGACAGTACCAAGAGACCCAGTACTTC